The source of this TCR beta chain is a study of response to subunit inactivated influenza vaccine. Points from the study as a whole: Every seasonal influenza vaccination brings in few new T cells, the authors suggested.

TCRdb reprocessed the RT-PCR reads via MiXCR and lists one record per CDR3 protein. Here the sample spans around 540,000 distinct CDR3 sequences, about 12% being singletons. This clonotype was detected many times. Its antigen is unidentified. This CDR3 contains 14 residues. V was trimmed by 5 bases and J by 0 bases, leaving 11 bases between them. Germline V gene sequence: CDR1 LGHDT, CDR2 YNNKEL (reference sequence). This specimen was PBMCs from blood, taken on the day of vaccination. The chain combines TRBV3-1 with TRBJ2-7; D possibly corresponds to TRBD1 (6 bases). The TCR sequence derives from a man aged 50-60 years who received an inactivated influenza vaccine. CDR3 in DNA: TGTGCCAGCAGCAATACAGGGAGCTCCTACGAGCAGTACTTC. Protein: CASSNTGSSYEQYF.